The source of this TCR beta chain is a study of blood T cell repertoires in COVID-19. Looking at the study overall: T cells, B-cell-depleted T cells, or PBMCs supplied cDNA or gDNA.

Residents of about two dozen US areas, aged about 18 to 100 years, made up the participants. For this clone: The sample has other DNA sequences that encode this CDR3 too.

Clones were sequenced by immunoSEQ multiplex PCR, and TCRdb holds only the in-frame ones, with some missing. The data hold around 330,000 clones, with roughly 87% observed a single time. V lost 3 bases and J lost 5, with 4 bases in between. The CDR3 length is 11 residues. Germline values: CDR1 MDHEN, CDR2 SYDVKM. The chain is built from TRBV28 and TRBJ1-2; no clear D. This receptor was identified in a woman aged 18-29 years who had recovered from COVID-19. Specimen: PBMCs or T cells enriched from blood (not recorded which). The CDR3 DNA reads TGTGCCAGCAGTTTGTCGTATGGCTACACCTTC. It is translated as CASSLSYGYTF.